This TCR beta chain was found in a study of glioma-infiltrating T cells after dendritic cell vaccination. V shed 8 bases, J shed 4 bases, and the junction held 9 bases outside the gene matches. In germline, CDR1 is LGHNA, CDR2 YNFKEQ. The CDR3 runs to 17 residues. Amplification used 60 V beta primers and 13 J beta primers. Measured with immunoSEQ multiplex PCR; TCRdb has only the in-frame clones, and not every one. Altogether roughly 85,000 clones are present, roughly 85% being singletons, with the ten largest covering 8.5%. Time point described: after dendritic cell vaccination, including at tumor progression/relapse.

The gene calls are TRBV4-2 and TRBJ2-2; 14 bases are a match to TRBD2. The TCR originated in a human donor with glioblastoma. The input for sequencing was blood, taken after dendritic cell vaccination. As DNA, the CDR3 is TGTGCCAGCGAAGAGGCGGGACTAGCGGGAGTCACCGGGGAGCTGTTTTTT. This gives the protein CASEEAGLAGVTGELFF.